This paragraph reports one T cell receptor (beta chain). The sample originates from a study of blood T cell repertoires in COVID-19. Study background: Some COVID-19 samples were acute and others convalescent; all came from the United States, Italy and Spain. T cells, B-cell-depleted T cells, or PBMCs supplied cDNA or gDNA.

V lost 9 bases to trimming and J lost 0 bases; unmatched junction nucleotides: 3. The CDR3 runs 14 residues. Germline V CDR1 and CDR2: MNHEY, SMNVEV (reference sequence). Per the original methods: Amplification of reference gene primers provided the estimated nucleated cell counts. TCRdb's copy holds only in-frame clones and misses some; the assay was immunoSEQ multiplex PCR. That table is the source of V, J and clone size, and D and trimming were worked out from the DNA. The data show fewer than 200,000 clones, with over 75% seen just once and 6.5% held by the top ten. Input material: peripheral blood. This TCR was sampled from a man between 65 and 80 years old with active or convalescent COVID-19. The V call is TRBV27, the J call TRBJ2-3, with 10 positions matching TRBD2. The CDR3 spells CASMGLASTDTQYF. As DNA, the CDR3 is TGTGCCAGTATGGGACTAGCGAGCACAGATACGCAGTATTTT.